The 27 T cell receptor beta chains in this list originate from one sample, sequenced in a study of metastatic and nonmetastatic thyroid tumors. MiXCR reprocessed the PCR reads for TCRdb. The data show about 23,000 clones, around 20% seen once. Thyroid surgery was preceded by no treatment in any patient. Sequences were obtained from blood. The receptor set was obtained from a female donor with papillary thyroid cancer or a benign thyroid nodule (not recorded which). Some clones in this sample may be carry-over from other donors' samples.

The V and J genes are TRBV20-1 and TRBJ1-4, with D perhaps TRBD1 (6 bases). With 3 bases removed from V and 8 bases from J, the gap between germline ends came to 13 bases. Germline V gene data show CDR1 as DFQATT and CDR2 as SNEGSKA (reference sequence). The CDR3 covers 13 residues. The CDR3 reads CSARSGGREKLFF. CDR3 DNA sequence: TGCAGTGCTAGGTCGGGGGGCCGGGAAAAACTGTTTTTT.

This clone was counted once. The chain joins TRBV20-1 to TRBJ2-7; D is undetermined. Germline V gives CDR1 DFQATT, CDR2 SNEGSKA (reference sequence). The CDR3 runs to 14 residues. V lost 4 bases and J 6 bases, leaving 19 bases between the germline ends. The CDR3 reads CSATQWTAPREQYF. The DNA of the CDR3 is TGCAGTGCTACTCAATGGACGGCCCCTCGCGAGCAGTACTTC.

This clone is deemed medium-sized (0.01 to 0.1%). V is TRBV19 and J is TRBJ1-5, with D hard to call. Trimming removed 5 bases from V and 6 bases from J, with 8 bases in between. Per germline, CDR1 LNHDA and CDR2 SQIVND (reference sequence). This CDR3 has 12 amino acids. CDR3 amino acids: CASSSGLQPQHF. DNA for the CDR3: TGTGCCAGTAGTTCCGGCCTTCAGCCCCAGCATTTT.

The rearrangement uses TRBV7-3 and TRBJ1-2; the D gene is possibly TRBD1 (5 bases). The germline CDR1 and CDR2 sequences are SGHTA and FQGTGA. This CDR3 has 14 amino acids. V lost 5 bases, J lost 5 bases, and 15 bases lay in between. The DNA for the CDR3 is TGTGCCAGCAGCCCGACAGTTAAAGAGTATGGCTACACCTTC. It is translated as CASSPTVKEYGYTF.

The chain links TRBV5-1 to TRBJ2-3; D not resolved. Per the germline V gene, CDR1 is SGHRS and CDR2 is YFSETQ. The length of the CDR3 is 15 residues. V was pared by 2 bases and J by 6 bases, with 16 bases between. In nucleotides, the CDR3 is TGCGCCAGCAGCTTATGGACCTCTTCCCGGGATACGCAGTATTTT. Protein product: CASSLWTSSRDTQYF.

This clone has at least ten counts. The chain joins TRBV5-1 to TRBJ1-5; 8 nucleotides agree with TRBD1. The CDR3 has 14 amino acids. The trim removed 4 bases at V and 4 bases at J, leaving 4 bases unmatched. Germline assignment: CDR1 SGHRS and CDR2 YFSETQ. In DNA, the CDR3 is TGCGCCAGCAGCCGGGGGACAGGTAATCAGCCCCAGCATTTT. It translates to CASSRGTGNQPQHF.

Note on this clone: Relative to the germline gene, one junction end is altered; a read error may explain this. DNA of the CDR3: TGTGTCAGCAGCGCGGACAGCTACAATGAGCAGTTCTTC. Its translation is CVSSADSYNEQFF. The chain combines TRBV6-1 with TRBJ2-1; D perhaps matches TRBD1 (6 bases). Germline V gene lookup returns CDR1 MNHNS and CDR2 SASEGT. The CDR3 runs to 13 residues.

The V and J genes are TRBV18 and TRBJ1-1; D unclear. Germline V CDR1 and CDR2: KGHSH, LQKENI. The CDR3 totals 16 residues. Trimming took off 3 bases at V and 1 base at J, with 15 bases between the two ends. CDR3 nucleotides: TGTGCCAGCTCACCCCCGAGCGCCGGGTCGAACACTGAAGCTTTCTTT. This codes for CASSPPSAGSNTEAFF.

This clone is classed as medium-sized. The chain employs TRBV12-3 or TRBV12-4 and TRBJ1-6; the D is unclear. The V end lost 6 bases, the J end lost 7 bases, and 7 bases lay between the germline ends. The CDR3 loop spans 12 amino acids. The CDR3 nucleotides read TGTGCCAGCAGAAATGCGAATTCACCCCTCCACTTT. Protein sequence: CASRNANSPLHF.

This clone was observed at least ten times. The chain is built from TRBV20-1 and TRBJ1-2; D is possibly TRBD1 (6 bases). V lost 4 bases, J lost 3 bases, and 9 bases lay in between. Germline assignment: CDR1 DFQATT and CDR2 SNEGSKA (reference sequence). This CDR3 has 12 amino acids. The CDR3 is CSATQGYYGYTF. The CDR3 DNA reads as TGCAGTGCTACACAGGGATACTATGGCTACACCTTC.

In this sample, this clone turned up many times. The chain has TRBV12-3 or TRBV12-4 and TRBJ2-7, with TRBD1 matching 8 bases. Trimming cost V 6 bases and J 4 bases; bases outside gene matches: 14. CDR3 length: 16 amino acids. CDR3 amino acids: CASRSTGATSGYEQYF. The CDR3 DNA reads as TGTGCCAGCAGGTCGACAGGGGCCACGTCGGGTTACGAGCAGTACTTC.

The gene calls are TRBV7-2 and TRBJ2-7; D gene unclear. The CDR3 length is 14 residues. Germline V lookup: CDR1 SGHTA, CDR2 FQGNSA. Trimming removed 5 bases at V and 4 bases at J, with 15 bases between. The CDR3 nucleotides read TGTGCCAGCAGCACACGGACGGCCAGTTACGAGCAGTACTTC. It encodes CASSTRTASYEQYF. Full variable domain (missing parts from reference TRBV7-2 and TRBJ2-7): GAGVSQSPSNKVTEKGKDVELRCDPISGHTALYWYRQSLGQGLEFLIYFQGNSAPDKSGLPSDRFSAERTGGSVSTLTIQRTQQEDSAVYLCASSTRTASYEQYFGPGTRLTVT.

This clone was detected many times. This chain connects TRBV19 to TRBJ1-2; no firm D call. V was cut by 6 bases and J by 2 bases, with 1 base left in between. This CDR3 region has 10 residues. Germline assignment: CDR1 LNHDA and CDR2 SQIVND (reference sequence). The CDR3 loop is CASRNYGYTF. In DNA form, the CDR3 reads TGTGCCAGTAGAAACTATGGCTACACCTTC. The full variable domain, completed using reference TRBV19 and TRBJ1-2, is DGGITQSPKYLFRKEGQNVTLSCEQNLNHDAMYWYRQDPGQGLRLIYYSQIVNDFQKGDIAEGYSVSREKKESFPLTVTSAQKNPTAFYLCASRNYGYTFGSGTRLTVV.

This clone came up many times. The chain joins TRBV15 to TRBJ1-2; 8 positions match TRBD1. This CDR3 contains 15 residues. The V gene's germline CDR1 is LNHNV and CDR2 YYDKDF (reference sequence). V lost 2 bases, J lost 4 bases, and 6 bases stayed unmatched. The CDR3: CATSRPGQGPYGYTF. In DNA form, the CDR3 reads TGTGCCACCAGCAGACCTGGACAGGGACCCTATGGCTACACCTTC.

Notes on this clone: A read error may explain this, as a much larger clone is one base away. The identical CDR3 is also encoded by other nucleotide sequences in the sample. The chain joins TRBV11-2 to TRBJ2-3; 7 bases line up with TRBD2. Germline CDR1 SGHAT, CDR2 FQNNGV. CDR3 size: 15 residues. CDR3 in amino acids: CASRPSGTSTDTQYF. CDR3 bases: TGTGCCAGCAGACCCAGCGGGACGAGCACAGATACACAGTATTTT.

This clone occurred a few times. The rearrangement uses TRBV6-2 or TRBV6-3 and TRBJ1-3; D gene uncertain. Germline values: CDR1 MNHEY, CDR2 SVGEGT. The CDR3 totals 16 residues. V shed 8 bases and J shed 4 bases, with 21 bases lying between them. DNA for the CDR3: TGTGCCAGCGGAAAGTCGTATCTTGGGCCAGGAAACACCATATATTTT. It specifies CASGKSYLGPGNTIYF.

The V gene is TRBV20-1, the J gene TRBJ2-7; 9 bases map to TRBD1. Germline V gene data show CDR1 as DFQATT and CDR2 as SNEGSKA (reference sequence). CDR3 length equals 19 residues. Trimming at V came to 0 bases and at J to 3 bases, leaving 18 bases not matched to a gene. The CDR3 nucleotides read TGCAGTGCTAGAGATACAATGGAAGAATGGACAGGGGTAAACTACGAGCAGTACTTC. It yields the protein CSARDTMEEWTGVNYEQYF.

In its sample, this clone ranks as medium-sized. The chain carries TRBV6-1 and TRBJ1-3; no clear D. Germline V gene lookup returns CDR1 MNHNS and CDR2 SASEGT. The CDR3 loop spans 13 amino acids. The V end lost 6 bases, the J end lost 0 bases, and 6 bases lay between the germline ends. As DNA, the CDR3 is TGTGCCAGCAGGGGAAGCTCTGGAAACACCATATATTTT. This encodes CASRGSSGNTIYF.

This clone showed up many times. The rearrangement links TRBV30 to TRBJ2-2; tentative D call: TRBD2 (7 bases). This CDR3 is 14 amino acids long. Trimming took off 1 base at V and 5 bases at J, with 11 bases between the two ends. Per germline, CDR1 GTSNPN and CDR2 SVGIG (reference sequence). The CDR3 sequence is CAWSAGGWTGELFF. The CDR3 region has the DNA TGTGCCTGGAGTGCGGGGGGCTGGACCGGGGAGCTGTTTTTT.

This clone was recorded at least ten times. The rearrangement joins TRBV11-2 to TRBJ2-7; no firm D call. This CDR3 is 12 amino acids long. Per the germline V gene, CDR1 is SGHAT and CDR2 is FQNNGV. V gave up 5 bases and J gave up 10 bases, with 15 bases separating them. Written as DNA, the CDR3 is TGTGCCAGCAGCCCCCACACCGGGCGTCAGTACTTC. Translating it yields CASSPHTGRQYF.

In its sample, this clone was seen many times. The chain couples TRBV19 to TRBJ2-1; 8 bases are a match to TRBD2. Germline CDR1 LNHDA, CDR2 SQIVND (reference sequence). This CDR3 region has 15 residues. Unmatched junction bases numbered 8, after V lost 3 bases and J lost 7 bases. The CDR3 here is CASSISGGAWNEQFF. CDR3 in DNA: TGTGCCAGTAGTATCTCCGGGGGGGCCTGGAATGAGCAGTTCTTC.

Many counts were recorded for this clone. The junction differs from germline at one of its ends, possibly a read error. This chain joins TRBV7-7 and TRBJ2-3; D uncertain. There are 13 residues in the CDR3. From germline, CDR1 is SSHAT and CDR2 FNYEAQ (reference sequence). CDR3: CASSLAEADTQYF. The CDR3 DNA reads TGTGCTAGCAGCTTAGCTGAGGCAGATACGCAGTATTTT. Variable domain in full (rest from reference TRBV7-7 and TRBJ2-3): GAGVSQSPRYKVTKRGQDVTLRCDPISSHATLYWYQQALGQGPEFLTYFNYEAQPDKSGLPSDRFSAERPEGSISTLTIQRTEQRDSAMYRCASSLAEADTQYFGPGTRLTVL.

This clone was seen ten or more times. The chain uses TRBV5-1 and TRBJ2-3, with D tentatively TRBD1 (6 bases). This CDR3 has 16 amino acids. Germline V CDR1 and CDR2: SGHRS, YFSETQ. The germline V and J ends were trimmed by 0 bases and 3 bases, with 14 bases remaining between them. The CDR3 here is CASSLAGGGATDTQYF. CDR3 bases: TGCGCCAGCAGCTTGGCCGGTGGGGGCGCGACAGATACGCAGTATTTT.

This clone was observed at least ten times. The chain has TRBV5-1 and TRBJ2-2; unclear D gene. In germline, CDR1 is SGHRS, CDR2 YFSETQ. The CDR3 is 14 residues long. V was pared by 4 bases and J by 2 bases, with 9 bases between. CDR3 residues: CASSPMGNTGELFF. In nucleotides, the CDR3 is TGCGCCAGCAGCCCCATGGGAAACACCGGGGAGCTGTTTTTT.

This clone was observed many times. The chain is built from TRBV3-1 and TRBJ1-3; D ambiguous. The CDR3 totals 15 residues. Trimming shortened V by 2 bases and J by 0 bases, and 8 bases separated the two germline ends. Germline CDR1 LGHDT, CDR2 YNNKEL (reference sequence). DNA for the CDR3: TGTGCCAGCAGCCAAACCCACATCTCTGGAAACACCATATATTTT. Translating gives CASSQTHISGNTIYF.

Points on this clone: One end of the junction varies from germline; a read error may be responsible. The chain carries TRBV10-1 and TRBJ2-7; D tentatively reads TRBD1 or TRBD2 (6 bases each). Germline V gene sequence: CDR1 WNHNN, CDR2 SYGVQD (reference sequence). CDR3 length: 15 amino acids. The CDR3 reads CANSEYVGGPYEQYF. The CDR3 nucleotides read TGCGCCAACAGTGAGTACGTTGGGGGGCCCTACGAGCAGTACTTC.

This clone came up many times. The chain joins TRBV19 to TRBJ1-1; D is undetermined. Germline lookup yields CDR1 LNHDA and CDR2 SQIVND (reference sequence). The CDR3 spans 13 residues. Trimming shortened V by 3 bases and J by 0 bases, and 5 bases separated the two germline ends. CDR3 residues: CASSIVMNTEAFF. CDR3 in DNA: TGTGCCAGTAGTATTGTCATGAACACTGAAGCTTTCTTT. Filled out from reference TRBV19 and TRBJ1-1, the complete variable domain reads DGGITQSPKYLFRKEGQNVTLSCEQNLNHDAMYWYRQDPGQGLRLIYYSQIVNDFQKGDIAEGYSVSREKKESFPLTVTSAQKNPTAFYLCASSIVMNTEAFFGQGTRLTVV.